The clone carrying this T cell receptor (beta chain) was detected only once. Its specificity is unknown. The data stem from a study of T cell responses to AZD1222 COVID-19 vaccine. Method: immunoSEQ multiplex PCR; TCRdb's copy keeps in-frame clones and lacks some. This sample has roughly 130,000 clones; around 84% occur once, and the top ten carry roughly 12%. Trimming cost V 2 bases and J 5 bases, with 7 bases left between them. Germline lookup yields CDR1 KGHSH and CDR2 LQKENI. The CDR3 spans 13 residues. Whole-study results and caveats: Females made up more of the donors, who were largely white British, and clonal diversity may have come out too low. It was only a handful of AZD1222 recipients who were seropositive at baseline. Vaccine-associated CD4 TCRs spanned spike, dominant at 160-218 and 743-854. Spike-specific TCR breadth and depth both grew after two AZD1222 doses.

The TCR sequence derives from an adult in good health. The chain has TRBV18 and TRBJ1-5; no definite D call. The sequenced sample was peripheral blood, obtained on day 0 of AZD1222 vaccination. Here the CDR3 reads CASSPEEDQPQHF. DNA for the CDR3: TGTGCCAGCTCACCAGAGGAGGATCAGCCCCAGCATTTT.